Following are 2 T cell receptor beta chains from one sample sequenced in a study of CD8 T cells in ankylosing spondylitis. TCRdb called the 5' RACE reads again in MiXCR, with one record for every CDR3 protein. The table includes about 220,000 distinct CDR3 sequences, 6% to 8.5% detected once. What these receptors recognize is not known. Study observations and caveats: What seemed typical of ankylosing spondylitis blood was a TCR beta motif built from roughly eight highly homologous variants.

Sequenced input: blood, either unsorted or a sorted T cell fraction (not recorded which). The origin of the receptors is a male donor with ankylosing spondylitis.

This clonotype has at least ten counts. V gene TRBV20-1 combines with J gene TRBJ2-4, with TRBD1 identical over 10 bases. The CDR3 is 16 amino acids. Germline CDR1 is DFQATT and CDR2 is SNEGSKA (reference sequence). Trimming took 2 bases from V and 3 from J; bases not matched to a gene: 7. The CDR3 region is CSARRDRGGGKNIQYF. The CDR3 bases are TGCAGTGCTAGAAGGGACAGGGGCGGAGGCAAAAACATTCAGTACTTC.

This clonotype came up a few times. The chain recombines TRBV4-3 with TRBJ2-1; TRBD2 matches 10 bases. J lost 0 bases, V lost 0 bases, and 11 bases had no gene match. The germline V gene has CDR1 LGHNA and CDR2 YSLEER. The CDR3 is 20 amino acids. The chain's CDR3 is CASSQEGLAGVLSSYNEQFF. The CDR3 coding sequence is TGCGCCAGCAGCCAAGAGGGGCTAGCGGGAGTACTCAGCTCCTACAATGAGCAGTTCTTC.